This T cell receptor beta chain originates from a study of blood T cells in healthy people across ages. It was with a sample-barcoded 5' primer and a J-beta primer mix that a second PCR of about 7 to 12 cycles was run. TCRdb reprocessed the 5' RACE reads with MiXCR, giving one entry per CDR3 protein. Among roughly 800,000 distinct CDR3 sequences listed, roughly 25% were seen once. The CDR3 consists of 14 residues. The germline V gene encodes CDR1 ENHRY and CDR2 SYGVKD. A note on this clonotype: A read error may produce the germline difference seen at one junction end.

The data were also submitted as part of a second study, on T cells of mothers and their children. Per that study: It was related mother-child pairs that showed slightly higher overlap than unrelated pairs, without reaching significance.

The sequencing sample was made of blood. The chain links TRBV10-3 to TRBJ1-2; TRBD1 might be the D (5 bases). The clonotype was recovered from a boy between 10 and 17 years old in good health. CDR3 sequence reads: CAIKAQTGDFSGDF. The CDR3, as DNA: TGTGCCATCAAGGCCCAGACGGGGGACTTTTCCGGGGACTTC.